The clone carrying this TCR gamma chain was detected only a few times. Its antigen is as yet unknown. The template was reverse-transcribed extracted RNA. The CDR3 regions were amplified by multiplex PCR from V-gene primers to a constant-region primer. TCRdb re-called clones from the multiplex PCR reads via CATT. Of about 36,000 gamma-chain clones in the sample, 20% to 25% are singletons; the top ten hold about 2%. Alphabeta T cells were depleted, then CD3+ Vdelta1+ Vdelta2- thymocytes were FACS-sorted. This sample was taken from a study of Vδ1+ human thymocytes. Whole-study findings and limits: Thymic TRG and TRD repertoires appeared highly polyclonal, with Gaussian CDR3 length distributions. Unexpected Vdelta2 sequences could cause misinterpretation of bulk repertoire data. Unlike peripheral blood Vdelta1+ controls, thymic delta-chain sequences included about 20% Vdelta2 and few Vdelta3. Many TRG clonotypes were shared between donors; TRD repertoires were essentially private.

Per the germline V gene, CDR1 is VTNTFY and CDR2 is YDVSTARD (reference sequence). V was clipped by 1 base and J by 6 bases; unmatched bases: 2. The CDR3 runs to 13 residues. Sequenced sample: Vdelta1+ gamma-delta thymocytes from the thymus. The subset here: FACS-sorted CD3+ TCRalphabeta- TCRVdelta1+ TCRVdelta2- thymocytes. This chain links TRGV3 with TRGJP2. This receptor was obtained from a girl under three years old who had congenital heart surgery. CDR3 sequence: CATWDSRDWIKTF. Here the CDR3 DNA reads TGTGCCACCTGGGACAGCCGTGATTGGATCAAGACGTTT.